This T cell receptor (beta chain) was documented in a study of shared clonotypes between healthy human individuals. Caucasian adults residing in Nashville, Tennessee made up all the donors. Partitioning of CD4+ cells yielded a CD45RA+ naive subset and a CD45RA-negative memory subset. The authors distributed each subset's genomic DNA evenly over several immunoSEQ plates. This table comes from immunoSEQ multiplex PCR, and its TCRdb copy is limited to in-frame clones, with some not included. The table lists 2 million to 2.5 million clones, around 93% of them singletons. The CDR3 runs to 14 residues. Germline assignment: CDR1 SGHTS and CDR2 YDEGEE. V was clipped by 1 base and J by 4 bases; unmatched bases: 4.

The sequence was obtained from a man between 18 and 29 years old in good health. Some clones in this sample may be carry-over from other donors' samples. V is TRBV5-8 and J is TRBJ2-7; TRBD2 matches at 8 bases. The material sequenced was naive CD4+ T cells from PBMCs. Subset meaning: CD45RA+ positively selected. DNA of the CDR3: TGTGCCAGCAGCTTGCAAGCGGGAGAGTACGAGCAGTACTTC. It yields the protein CASSLQAGEYEQYF.